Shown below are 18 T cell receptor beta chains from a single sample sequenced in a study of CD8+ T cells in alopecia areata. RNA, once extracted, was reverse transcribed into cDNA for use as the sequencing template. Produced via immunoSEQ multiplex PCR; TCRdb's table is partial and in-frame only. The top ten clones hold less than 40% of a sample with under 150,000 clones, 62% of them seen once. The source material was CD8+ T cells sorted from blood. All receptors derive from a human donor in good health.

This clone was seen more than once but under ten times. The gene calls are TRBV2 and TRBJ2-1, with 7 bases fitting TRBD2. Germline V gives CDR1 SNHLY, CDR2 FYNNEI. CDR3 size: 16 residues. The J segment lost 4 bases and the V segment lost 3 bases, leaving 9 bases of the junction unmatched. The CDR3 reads CASSESAGEAYNEQFF. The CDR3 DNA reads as TGTGCCAGCAGTGAGAGTGCGGGAGAGGCTTACAATGAGCAGTTCTTC. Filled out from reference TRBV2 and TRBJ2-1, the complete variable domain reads EPEVTQTPSHQVTQMGQEVILRCVPISNHLYFYWYRQILGQKVEFLVSFYNNEISEKSEIFDDQFSVERPDGSNFTLKIRSTKLEDSAMYFCASSESAGEAYNEQFFGPGTRLTVL.

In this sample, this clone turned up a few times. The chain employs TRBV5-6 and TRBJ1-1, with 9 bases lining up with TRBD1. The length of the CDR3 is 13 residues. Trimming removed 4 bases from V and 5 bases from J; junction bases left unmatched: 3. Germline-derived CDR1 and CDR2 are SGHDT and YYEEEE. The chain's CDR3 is CASSIGQGTEAFF. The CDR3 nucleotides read TGTGCCAGCAGCATTGGACAGGGGACTGAAGCTTTCTTT.

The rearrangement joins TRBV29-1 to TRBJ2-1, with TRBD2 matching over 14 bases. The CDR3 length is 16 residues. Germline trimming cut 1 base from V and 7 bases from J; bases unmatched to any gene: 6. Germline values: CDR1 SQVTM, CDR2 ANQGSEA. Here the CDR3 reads CSVEVRGLAGENEQFF. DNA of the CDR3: TGCAGCGTTGAAGTTAGGGGACTAGCGGGAGAAAATGAGCAGTTCTTC.

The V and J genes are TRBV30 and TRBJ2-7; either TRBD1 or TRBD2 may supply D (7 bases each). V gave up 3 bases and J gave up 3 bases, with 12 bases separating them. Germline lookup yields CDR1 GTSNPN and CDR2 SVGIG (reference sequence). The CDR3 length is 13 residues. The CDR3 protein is CAWSSGTDYEQYF. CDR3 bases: TGTGCCTGGAGCAGCGGGACAGACTACGAGCAGTACTTC.

The CDR3 DNA reads as TGTGCCAGTAGTACACTAGCGGGAGGCACATTAAGGGATGAGCAGTTCTTC. This gives the protein CASSTLAGGTLRDEQFF. V gene TRBV19 combines with J gene TRBJ2-1, with 12 bases lining up with TRBD2. Trimming cost V 4 bases and J 8 bases; bases outside gene matches: 12. In germline, CDR1 is LNHDA, CDR2 SQIVND (reference sequence). The CDR3 runs to 17 residues.

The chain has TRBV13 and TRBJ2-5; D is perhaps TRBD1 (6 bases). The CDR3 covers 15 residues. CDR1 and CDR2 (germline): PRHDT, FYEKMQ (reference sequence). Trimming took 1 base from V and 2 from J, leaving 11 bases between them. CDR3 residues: CASSLEGDRQETQYF. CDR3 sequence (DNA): TGTGCCAGCAGCTTAGAGGGAGACAGGCAAGAGACCCAGTACTTC.

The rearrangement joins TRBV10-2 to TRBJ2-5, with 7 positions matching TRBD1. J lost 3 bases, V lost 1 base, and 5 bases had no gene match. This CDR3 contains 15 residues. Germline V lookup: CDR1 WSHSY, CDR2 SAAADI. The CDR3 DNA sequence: TGCGCCAGCAGTGAGTTGGGACAGACTGAAGAGACCCAGTACTTC. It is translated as CASSELGQTEETQYF.

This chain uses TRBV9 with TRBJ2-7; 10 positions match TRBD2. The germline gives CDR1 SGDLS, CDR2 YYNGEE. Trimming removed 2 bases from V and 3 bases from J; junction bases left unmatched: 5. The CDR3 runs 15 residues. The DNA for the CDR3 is TGTGCCAGCAGCGTGGAGAGCGGGAGGGTCTACGAGCAGTACTTC. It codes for CASSVESGRVYEQYF.

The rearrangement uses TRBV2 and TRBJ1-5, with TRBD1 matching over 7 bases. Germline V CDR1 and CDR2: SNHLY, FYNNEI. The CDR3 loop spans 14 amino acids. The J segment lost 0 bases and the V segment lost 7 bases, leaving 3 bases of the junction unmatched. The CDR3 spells CASKNRGSNQPQHF. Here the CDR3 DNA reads TGTGCCAGCAAGAACAGGGGTAGCAATCAGCCCCAGCATTTT.

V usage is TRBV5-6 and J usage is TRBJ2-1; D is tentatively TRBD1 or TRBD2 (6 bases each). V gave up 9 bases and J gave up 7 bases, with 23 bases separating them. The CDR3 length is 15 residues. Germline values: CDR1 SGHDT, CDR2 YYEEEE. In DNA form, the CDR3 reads TGTGCCACTCAGACTCTAGGGGGGCCGGGTAATGAGCAGTTCTTC. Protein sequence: CATQTLGGPGNEQFF.

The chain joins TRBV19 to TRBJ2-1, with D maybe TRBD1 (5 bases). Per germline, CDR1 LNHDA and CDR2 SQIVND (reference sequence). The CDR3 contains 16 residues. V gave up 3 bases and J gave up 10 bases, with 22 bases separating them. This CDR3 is CASSITSLSSWGEQFF. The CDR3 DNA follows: TGTGCCAGTAGTATCACCAGCCTAAGCTCCTGGGGCGAGCAGTTCTTC.

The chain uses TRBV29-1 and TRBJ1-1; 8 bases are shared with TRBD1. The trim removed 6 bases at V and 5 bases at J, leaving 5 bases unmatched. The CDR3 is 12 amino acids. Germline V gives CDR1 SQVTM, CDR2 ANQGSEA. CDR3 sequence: CSVETGGTEAFF. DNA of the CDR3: TGCAGCGTCGAAACAGGGGGTACTGAAGCTTTCTTT.

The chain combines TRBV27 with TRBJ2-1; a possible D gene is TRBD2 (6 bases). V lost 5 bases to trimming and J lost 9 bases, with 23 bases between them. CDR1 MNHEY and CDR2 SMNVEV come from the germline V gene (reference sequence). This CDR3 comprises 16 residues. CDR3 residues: CASSANSGRRDGEQFF. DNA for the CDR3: TGTGCCAGCAGTGCCAATAGCGGAAGGAGGGATGGTGAGCAGTTCTTC.

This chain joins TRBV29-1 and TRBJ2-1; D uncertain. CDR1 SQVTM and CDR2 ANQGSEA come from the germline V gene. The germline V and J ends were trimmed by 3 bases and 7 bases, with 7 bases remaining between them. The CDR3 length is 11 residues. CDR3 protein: CSVDLANEQFF. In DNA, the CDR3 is TGCAGCGTTGACCTGGCGAATGAGCAGTTCTTC.

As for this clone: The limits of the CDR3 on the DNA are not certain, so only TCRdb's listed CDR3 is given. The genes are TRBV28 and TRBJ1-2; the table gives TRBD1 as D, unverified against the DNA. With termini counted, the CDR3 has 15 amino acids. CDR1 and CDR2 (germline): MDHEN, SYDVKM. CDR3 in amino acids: CASSSSGQGDYGYTF.

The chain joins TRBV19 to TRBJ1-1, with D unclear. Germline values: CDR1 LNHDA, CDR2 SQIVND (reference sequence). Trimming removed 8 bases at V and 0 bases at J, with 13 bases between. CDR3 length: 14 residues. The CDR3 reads CASRLNSMNTEAFF. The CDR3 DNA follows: TGTGCCAGTCGGTTAAATTCGATGAACACTGAAGCTTTCTTT.

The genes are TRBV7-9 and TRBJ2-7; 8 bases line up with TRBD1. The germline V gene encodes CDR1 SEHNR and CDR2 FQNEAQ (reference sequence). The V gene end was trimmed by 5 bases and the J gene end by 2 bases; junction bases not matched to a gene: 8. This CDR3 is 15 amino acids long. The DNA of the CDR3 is TGTGCCAGCAGCATAAACACAGGGGGTCCCTACGAGCAGTACTTC. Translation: CASSINTGGPYEQYF. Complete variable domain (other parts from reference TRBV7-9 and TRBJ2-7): DTGVSQNPRHKITKRGQNVTFRCDPISEHNRLYWYRQTLGQGPEFLTYFQNEAQLEKSRLLSDRFSAERPKGSFSTLEIQRTEQGDSAMYLCASSINTGGPYEQYFGPGTRLTVT.

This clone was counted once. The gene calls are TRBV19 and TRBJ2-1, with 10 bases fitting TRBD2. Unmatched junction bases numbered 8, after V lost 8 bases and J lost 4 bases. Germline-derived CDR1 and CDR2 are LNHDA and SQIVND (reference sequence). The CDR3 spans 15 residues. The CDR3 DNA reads TGTGCCAGTCAAATGACTAGCGGGCCTTACAATGAGCAGTTCTTC. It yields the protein CASQMTSGPYNEQFF.